This T cell receptor (beta chain) was captured in a study of shared clonotypes between healthy human individuals. This clone is a singleton in its sample. The antigen remains unidentified. This table comes from immunoSEQ multiplex PCR, and its TCRdb copy is limited to in-frame clones, with some not included. The data hold 560,000 or so clones, with 90% to 97% observed a single time. Positive CCR7 selection of CD45RO-negative cells yielded the naive CD8 cells, and terminally differentiated effector memory CD45RA+ cells were excluded. Findings and limits, study-wide: Larger richness was generally estimated for naive than memory subsets.

The germline V gene has CDR1 MNHEY and CDR2 SMNVEV (reference sequence). The length of the CDR3 is 15 residues. V lost 5 bases, J lost 7 bases, and 9 bases stayed unmatched. The sample consisted of naive CD8+ T cells sorted from blood. V is TRBV27 and J is TRBJ2-2, with 8 bases lining up with TRBD2. This receptor was obtained from a young woman in good health. CDR3 sequence reads: CASSPGTSTGGELFF. The CDR3 DNA is TGTGCCAGCAGTCCCGGGACTAGTACCGGCGGGGAGCTGTTTTTT.